This T cell receptor (beta chain) was obtained from a study of T cell responses to AZD1222 COVID-19 vaccine. The V end was cut by 4 bases, the J end by 5 bases, with 5 bases between. Germline CDR1 is LGHNT and CDR2 is FRNRAP. The CDR3 contains 11 residues. Some clones are missing from TCRdb's copy, which holds only in-frame ones; the method was immunoSEQ multiplex PCR. The profile shows about 56,000 clones, less than 90% of them singletons. V usage is TRBV12-5 and J usage is TRBJ2-5; unclear D gene. Material: peripheral blood, obtained 28 days after the second AZD1222 dose. The receptor comes from an adult who received the AZD1222 COVID-19 vaccine. The CDR3 coding sequence is TGTGCTAGTGGTTCGAGGGAGACCCAGTACTTC. This encodes CASGSRETQYF.